This is a list of T cell receptor beta chains from one sample in a study of cytomegalovirus exposure and HLA in healthy donors. The method was immunoSEQ multiplex PCR; TCRdb's version includes in-frame clones alone and lacks a portion of them. The profile shows over 120,000 clones, around 80% of them singletons. Sequencing was performed on PBMCs. These receptors were taken from a female donor in good health and CMV-seronegative. Each CDR3 is given with its conserved first and last residue. D genes are given only for firm matches. The size field is filled for only some rows; it gives once, few, many or a size class.

TGTGCCAGTAGTCCCCAGGGGTGGGGTGCTGGCTACACCTTC | CASSPQGWGAGYTF | TRBJ1-2 | few | TRBV19 | .
TGTGCCAGCAGCTTGACACCGAACACCGGGGAGCTGTTTTTT | CASSLTPNTGELFF | TRBJ2-2 | . | TRBV7-2 | .
TGCAGCGTTGAAGATTTTGGACAACTCCAAGAGACCCAGTACTTC | CSVEDFGQLQETQYF | TRBJ2-5 | . | TRBV29-1 | .
TGTGCCAGTAGTCTCGGAGGGGTTCTTGGCTACACCTTC | CASSLGGVLGYTF | TRBJ1-2 | . | TRBV19 | .
TGTGCCAGCAGTTTTGGGGGGGCGGATTACGAGCAGTACTTC | CASSFGGADYEQYF | TRBJ2-7 | . | TRBV28 | .
TGTGCCAGCGGGACAGGGGGCTACAATGAGCAGTTCTTC | CASGTGGYNEQFF | TRBJ2-1 | once | TRBV9 | TRBD1
TGTGCCAGCAGCCCGATGGGACAGGGTGTTAGGAACACTGAAGCTTTCTTT | CASSPMGQGVRNTEAFF | TRBJ1-1 | once | TRBV11-2 | TRBD1
TGTGCCAGCAGTTTAGGAGACAGGAGTGCGGGGACCCAGTACTTC | CASSLGDRSAGTQYF | TRBJ2-5 | . | TRBV28 | .
TGCGCCAGCGGGCTATGGCCAGGGGGTGAGCAGTACTTC | CASGLWPGGEQYF | TRBJ2-5 | . | TRBV5-1 | TRBD1
TGTGCCAGCAGCTTGCGGAGTATCTTAGCCAAAAACATTCAGTACTTC | CASSLRSILAKNIQYF | TRBJ2-4 | . | TRBV5-6 | .
TGTGCCAGCCGCCAGTCCACAGATACGCAGTATTTT | CASRQSTDTQYF | TRBJ2-3 | once | TRBV19 | .
TGTGCCAGCAGCTTGGGATTAGGGACAGATAATGAAAAACTGTTTTTT | CASSLGLGTDNEKLFF | TRBJ1-4 | few | TRBV5-6 | TRBD1
TGTTCCAGCAGCCCCCCGGGTAGTGAGACCCAGTACTTC | CSSSPPGSETQYF | TRBJ2-5 | . | TRBV7-9 | .
TGCAGCGTTGGACAGGGTAACTACGAGCAGTACTTC | CSVGQGNYEQYF | TRBJ2-7 | once | TRBV29-1 | TRBD1
TGCAGCGTTGCCAGCGCCCGCTATGGCTACACCTTC | CSVASARYGYTF | TRBJ1-2 | . | TRBV29-1 | .
TGTGCCAGCAGTGGGACAGAAGATTCACCCCTCCACTTT | CASSGTEDSPLHF | TRBJ1-6 | . | TRBV2 | .
TGTGCCTGGACCCTACCCTTGGCAGGGCCCTCTGGAAACACCATATATTTT | CAWTLPLAGPSGNTIYF | TRBJ1-3 | . | TRBV30 | .
TGCGCCAGCAGCCCCGGGACTAGCGGCGATACGCAGTATTTT | CASSPGTSGDTQYF | TRBJ2-3 | once | TRBV5-1 | TRBD2
TGTGCCAGCAGCGTCGGTCTGGGCAGGGGTTCCTACGAGCAGTACTTC | CASSVGLGRGSYEQYF | TRBJ2-7 | . | TRBV9 | .
TGTGCCATGCGGGGGGAAGACTATGGCTACACCTTC | CAMRGEDYGYTF | TRBJ1-2 | . | TRBV28 | .
TGTGCCAGTAGTTTTTCCGGGGGTAATGAAAAACTGTTTTTT | CASSFSGGNEKLFF | TRBJ1-4 | . | TRBV19 | .
TGCGCCAGCAGCCAAGCCGGCGTGGACTACCTACCGCAGTATTTT | CASSQAGVDYLPQYF | TRBJ2-3 | . | TRBV4-1 | .
TGTGCCAGCAGCTCCGCTCGGGGCGGGGCCAGCTCCTACAATGAGCAGTTCTTC | CASSSARGGASSYNEQFF | TRBJ2-1 | . | TRBV7-6 | .
TGTGCCAGCAGTGAAGCCACTTCGAACCCTGAAGCTTTCTTT | CASSEATSNPEAFF | TRBJ1-1 | once | TRBV2 | .
TGCAGTGCCCAGACAGAGAAAGCTTTCTTT | CSAQTEKAFF | TRBJ1-1 | . | TRBV20-1 | .
TGTGCCAGCAGCCAGGGACTAGCGGGGGGCATCTTCACAGATACGCAGTATTTT | CASSQGLAGGIFTDTQYF | TRBJ2-3 | . | TRBV5-6 | TRBD2
TGTGCCAGCAGTTTATCGTTTATTTTTAGGGACACCAAAGGCGATGAGCAGTTCTTC | CASSLSFIFRDTKGDEQFF | TRBJ2-1 | . | TRBV27 | .
TGTGCCAGCAGTGAAGAATACAATAATTCGCCCCTCCACTTT | CASSEEYNNSPLHF | TRBJ1-6 | once | TRBV6-1 | .
TGTGCCAGCAGCGTAGCTGGGACAGGGGGCACCCTCCACTTT | CASSVAGTGGTLHF | TRBJ1-6 | . | TRBV9 | TRBD1
TGTGCCAGCTCACCTATAAGCGACAGGTTTAACTATGGCTACACCTTC | CASSPISDRFNYGYTF | TRBJ1-2 | . | TRBV18 | .
TGTGCCAGCAGTGAAAGGAGGCAGGGGAGAAACACCATATATTTT | CASSERRQGRNTIYF | TRBJ1-3 | . | TRBV6-1 | .
TGTGCCAGCAGTGCCGACAGGGTGGGCTACCCCTTC | CASSADRVGYPF | TRBJ1-2 | . | TRBV6-5 | TRBD1
TGTGCCAGCAGCGTAGGACCCTGGCTTAGCGGCCCCACAGATACGCAGTATTTT | CASSVGPWLSGPTDTQYF | TRBJ2-3 | . | TRBV9 | .
TGTGCCAGCAGCTGGTCCCCGGGAGGGCAATACGAGCAGTACTTC | CASSWSPGGQYEQYF | TRBJ2-7 | . | TRBV11-2 | TRBD2
TGTGCCAGCAGCGTAGGAAGCGGAAACCAAGAGACCCAGTACTTC | CASSVGSGNQETQYF | TRBJ2-5 | . | TRBV9 | .
TGTGCCACCAGGGCCGGGGTTACGCTGAGCTATGGCTACACCTTC | CATRAGVTLSYGYTF | TRBJ1-2 | . | TRBV15 | .
TGCGCCAGCAGTGAAACAAGGACTAGCGGGAGGCCCTATTACGAGCAGTACTTC | CASSETRTSGRPYYEQYF | TRBJ2-7 | . | TRBV10-2 | TRBD2
TGTTCCAGCAGCTTGACAGGGGGCGAGTACTTC | CSSSLTGGEYF | TRBJ2-7 | . | TRBV7-9 | TRBD1
TGTGCCAGCAGCTTAAATCGGGACAATAGCAATCAGCCCCAGCATTTT | CASSLNRDNSNQPQHF | TRBJ1-5 | few | TRBV7-8 | .
TGTGCCAGCAGCCCGAGAACCGTAGCGGGAGGGCCTTGGCAGTTCTTC | CASSPRTVAGGPWQFF | TRBJ2-1 | . | TRBV13 | TRBD2
TGTGCCAGCAGCTCCGGGACAGATTACGAGCAGTACTTC | CASSSGTDYEQYF | TRBJ2-7 | . | TRBV5-4 | TRBD1
TGTGCCAGTAGTGACAACTACAATGAGCAGTTCTTC | CASSDNYNEQFF | TRBJ2-1 | once | TRBV19 | .
TGCGCCAGCAGCGTGGGACTAGCGGGAGGTGAGCAGTTCTTC | CASSVGLAGGEQFF | TRBJ2-1 | . | TRBV5-1 | TRBD2
TGTGCCAGCTCACCGGACAGATATAGCAATCAGCCCCAGCATTTT | CASSPDRYSNQPQHF | TRBJ1-5 | . | TRBV18 | .
TGTGCCAGCAGCGCATACCGGGACAGTGAAGCTTTCTTT | CASSAYRDSEAFF | TRBJ1-1 | few | TRBV7-9 | TRBD1
TGTGCCAGCAGCTTGATTCAGGGGAAAGATACGCAGTATTTT | CASSLIQGKDTQYF | TRBJ2-3 | . | TRBV5-6 | .
TGTGCCAGCAGTTTCGCCCCGGGACAGAGGGCGGGCGGGTATAATTCACCCCTCCACTTT | CASSFAPGQRAGGYNSPLHF | TRBJ1-6 | once | TRBV28 | TRBD1
TGTGCCAGCAGTTATGGTTGGGGCTTAGACTATGGCTACACCTTC | CASSYGWGLDYGYTF | TRBJ1-2 | . | TRBV6-6 | .
TGTGCCAGCAGGCCCGCAGGGGTGTTGAACACTGAAGCTTTCTTT | CASRPAGVLNTEAFF | TRBJ1-1 | . | TRBV27 | .
TGTGCCTGGGGGACAGGGTATAATTCACCCCTCCACTTT | CAWGTGYNSPLHF | TRBJ1-6 | . | TRBV30 | TRBD1
TGTGCCTGGGACGACAGGGTGGATCAGCCCCAGCATTTT | CAWDDRVDQPQHF | TRBJ1-5 | . | TRBV30 | TRBD1
TGTGCCAGCAGCGCGAGGGGGACCGGGACAGGGTCCTACAATGAGCAGTTCTTC | CASSARGTGTGSYNEQFF | TRBJ2-1 | . | TRBV9 | TRBD1
TGTGCCAGCAGCTTAAGCGGGGGCAAGGATGAAAAACTGTTTTTT | CASSLSGGKDEKLFF | TRBJ1-4 | few | TRBV7-9 | .